The rows below give T cell receptor beta chains drawn from one sample of a study of blood T cell repertoires in COVID-19. The table came from immunoSEQ multiplex PCR; TCRdb's copy has only in-frame clones and leaves some out. The sample consists of tens of thousands of clones, about 82% of them appearing once. Sequenced: PBMCs or T cells enriched from blood (not recorded which). The receptor set was obtained from a middle-aged woman with acute COVID-19. Both conserved end residues are part of each CDR3. D genes are given only for firm matches. Some rows mark clone size as missing; the rest say once, few, many or name a class of expanded clone.

D gene | J gene | clone size | V gene | CDR3 protein | CDR3 DNA
- | TRBJ1-1 | - | TRBV3-1/TRBV3-2 | CASSRDRPLATEAFF | TGTGCCAGCAGCCGTGACCGGCCCTTAGCCACTGAAGCTTTCTTT
TRBD1 | TRBJ1-2 | once | TRBV7-2 | CASSPDRVLYGYTF | TGTGCCAGCAGCCCGGACAGGGTGCTGTATGGCTACACCTTC
TRBD1 | TRBJ2-7 | - | TRBV19 | CASNGDRDPYEQYF | TGTGCCAGTAACGGGGACAGGGATCCCTACGAGCAGTACTTC
TRBD2 | TRBJ2-3 | - | TRBV24-1 | CATSGQGLAGVDTQYF | TGTGCCACCAGTGGACAGGGACTAGCGGGGGTAGATACGCAGTATTTT
- | TRBJ2-5 | - | TRBV9 | CASSSDRPQETQYF | TGTGCCAGCAGCTCGGACAGACCACAAGAGACCCAGTACTTC
- | TRBJ2-7 | - | TRBV28 | CASTLYGRGSYEQYF | TGTGCCAGCACCCTCTATGGACGGGGCTCCTACGAGCAGTACTTC
- | TRBJ1-1 | once | TRBV6-1 | CASSAGGTGPTNTEAFF | TGTGCCAGCAGTGCGGGTGGTACAGGGCCCACGAACACTGAAGCTTTCTTT
- | TRBJ1-4 | - | TRBV10-3 | CAISADSSTNEKLFF | TGTGCCATCAGTGCTGACAGTTCAACTAATGAAAAACTGTTTTTT
TRBD1 | TRBJ1-5 | - | TRBV28 | CASSLLQGAGNQPQHF | TGTGCCAGCAGTTTATTGCAGGGGGCGGGCAATCAGCCCCAGCATTTT
- | TRBJ2-5 | - | TRBV21-1 | CASSKFGDRGGQETQYF | TGTGCCAGCAGCAAATTCGGGGACAGGGGGGGCCAAGAGACCCAGTACTTC
- | TRBJ2-1 | - | TRBV5-4 | CASSLVAEGYNEQFF | TGTGCCAGCAGCTTGGTAGCAGAGGGCTACAATGAGCAGTTCTTC
- | TRBJ2-1 | - | TRBV12-2 | CASRLPPEIAGSYNEQFF | TGTGCAAGTCGCTTGCCTCCTGAAATAGCGGGCTCCTACAATGAGCAGTTCTTC
- | TRBJ2-3 | - | TRBV14 | CASSQDDWFPVKFTDTQYF | TGTGCCAGCAGCCAAGATGATTGGTTCCCAGTTAAATTCACAGATACGCAGTATTTT
TRBD2 | TRBJ2-3 | - | TRBV5-1 | CASSLNPLAGGRTDTQYF | TGCGCCAGCAGCTTGAACCCTCTAGCGGGGGGGCGCACAGATACGCAGTATTTT
- | TRBJ1-6 | - | TRBV5-1 | CASSRDQEPALHF | TGCGCCAGCAGCCGGGATCAGGAACCGGCCCTCCACTTT
- | TRBJ1-5 | - | TRBV5-1 | CASSLGREGQPQHF | TGCGCCAGCAGCTTGGGCAGGGAAGGCCAGCCCCAGCATTTT
TRBD2 | TRBJ2-1 | once | TRBV7-9 | CASSPLGSGSKNEQFF | TGTGCCAGCAGCCCTCTGGGTAGCGGGAGCAAAAATGAGCAGTTCTTC
- | TRBJ2-7 | - | TRBV14 | CASSHDRSRYEQYF | TGTGCCAGCAGCCACGATAGGAGTAGGTACGAGCAGTACTTC
TRBD2 | TRBJ2-2 | - | TRBV3-1/TRBV3-2 | CASSHYPGGGAVTGELFF | TGTGCCAGCAGCCATTACCCCGGCGGGGGGGCGGTCACCGGGGAGCTGTTTTTT
- | TRBJ2-3 | - | TRBV5-1 | CASSTGAGRGTDTQYF | TGCGCCAGCAGCACTGGGGCGGGGCGGGGCACAGATACGCAGTATTTT
- | TRBJ1-4 | - | TRBV6-6 | CASSYRDGEKLFF | TGTGCCAGCAGTTACCGGGATGGTGAAAAACTGTTTTTT
TRBD1 | TRBJ1-2 | - | TRBV5-1 | CASSLDEGAGYGYTF | TGCGCCAGCAGCTTGGACGAGGGGGCTGGCTATGGCTACACCTTC
TRBD1 | TRBJ2-5 | - | TRBV10-1 | CASSGGHPGTGEETQYF | TGCGCCAGCAGTGGAGGGCACCCCGGGACAGGGGAGGAGACCCAGTACTTC
- | TRBJ1-1 | - | TRBV11-1 | CASSLMGGVTEAFF | TGTGCCAGCAGCTTAATGGGGGGAGTCACTGAAGCTTTCTTT
- | TRBJ2-2 | few | TRBV21-1 | CASSAREGADTGELFF | TGTGCCAGCAGCGCCCGGGAGGGGGCTGACACCGGGGAGCTGTTTTTT
- | TRBJ2-3 | once | TRBV5-4 | CASSLGANTQYF | TGTGCCAGCAGCTTGGGGGCAAATACGCAGTATTTT
TRBD1 | TRBJ1-6 | - | TRBV29-1 | CSVGQGLNSPLHF | TGCAGCGTTGGACAGGGGCTAAATTCACCCCTCCACTTT
- | TRBJ2-7 | - | TRBV5-1 | CASSLVGLAANEQYF | TGCGCCAGCAGCTTGGTCGGGCTAGCCGCCAACGAGCAGTACTTC
TRBD2 | TRBJ2-2 | once | TRBV7-3 | CASSLGLAGNTGELFF | TGTGCCAGCAGCTTAGGACTAGCGGGGAACACCGGGGAGCTGTTTTTT
TRBD1 | TRBJ2-5 | - | TRBV27 | CASSSGTGGRETQYF | TGTGCCAGCAGTTCCGGCACAGGGGGCCGGGAGACCCAGTACTTC
- | TRBJ1-2 | - | TRBV3-1/TRBV3-2 | CASGLHQDYGYTF | TGTGCCAGCGGACTACACCAAGACTATGGCTACACCTTC
- | TRBJ1-1 | - | TRBV6-5 | CASSYSDRYEAFF | TGTGCCAGCAGTTACTCGGACAGATATGAAGCTTTCTTT
TRBD2 | TRBJ2-3 | - | TRBV27 | CASSGLAGTSTDTQYF | TGTGCCAGCAGTGGACTAGCGGGGACTAGCACAGATACGCAGTATTTT
TRBD1 | TRBJ1-6 | once | TRBV27 | CASSSGQGLSPLHF | TGTGCCAGCAGTTCCGGACAGGGTCTTTCACCCCTCCACTTT
TRBD1 | TRBJ1-4 | - | TRBV29-1 | CSVAQGGEKLFF | TGCAGCGTAGCGCAGGGGGGTGAAAAACTGTTTTTT
TRBD1 | TRBJ1-5 | - | TRBV2 | CASSIPGGDQPQHF | TGTGCCAGCAGTATACCAGGGGGTGATCAGCCCCAGCATTTT
TRBD2 | TRBJ2-3 | - | TRBV5-1 | CASSLGGTSGRSDTQYF | TGCGCCAGCAGCTTGGGCGGGACTAGCGGGAGAAGTGATACGCAGTATTTT
- | TRBJ2-7 | - | TRBV7-6 | CASATLSLEQYF | TGTGCCAGCGCCACCTTGAGCCTCGAGCAGTACTTC
TRBD1 | TRBJ1-4 | - | TRBV7-9 | CASSPGGGNEKLFF | TGTGCCAGCAGCCCAGGGGGCGGTAATGAAAAACTGTTTTTT
- | TRBJ2-1 | - | TRBV19 | CASSGPIGNNEQFF | TGTGCCAGTAGTGGGCCTATCGGCAACAATGAGCAGTTCTTC
- | TRBJ1-2 | few | TRBV5-8 | CASSLWPQGSRYGYTF | TGTGCCAGCAGCTTGTGGCCACAGGGATCTCGCTATGGCTACACCTTC
- | TRBJ1-4 | - | TRBV10-3 | CAISESKGDWGEKLFF | TGTGCCATCAGTGAGTCGAAGGGGGATTGGGGTGAAAAACTGTTTTTT
TRBD1 | TRBJ2-7 | - | TRBV11-2 | CASSGGDRSRVAYEQYF | TGTGCCAGCAGCGGCGGGGACAGGTCCCGGGTAGCGTACGAGCAGTACTTC
TRBD2 | TRBJ2-1 | - | TRBV27 | CATTLAGDNEQFF | TGTGCCACCACGCTAGCGGGGGATAATGAGCAGTTCTTC
- | TRBJ1-4 | - | TRBV28 | CASSLSGPEEKLFF | TGTGCCAGCAGTTTATCGGGTCCGGAGGAAAAACTGTTTTTT
- | TRBJ2-1 | - | TRBV4-1 | CASSQDPSGHSYNEQFF | TGCGCCAGCAGCCAAGACCCCTCCGGACACTCCTACAATGAGCAGTTCTTC
TRBD2 | TRBJ2-1 | once | TRBV7-3 | CASSLAGGSGLDEQFF | TGTGCCAGCAGCTTAGCCGGCGGGAGCGGTCTGGATGAGCAGTTCTTC
- | TRBJ1-1 | - | TRBV5-1 | CASTSSGNWNTEAFF | TGCGCCAGCACGTCCTCCGGGAATTGGAACACTGAAGCTTTCTTT
- | TRBJ1-2 | - | TRBV28 | CASSLDRRRYGYTF | TGTGCCAGCAGTTTGGACAGACGAAGATATGGCTACACCTTC
TRBD1 | TRBJ1-5 | - | TRBV2 | CASRSIDRDDQPQHF | TGTGCCAGCAGATCTATAGACAGGGACGATCAGCCCCAGCATTTT
TRBD2 | TRBJ2-1 | - | TRBV19 | CASSILAGGNNEQFF | TGTGCCAGTAGTATACTAGCGGGGGGAAACAATGAGCAGTTCTTC
TRBD2 | TRBJ2-3 | - | TRBV19 | CASSILRGDTDTQYF | TGTGCCAGTAGTATTTTGCGGGGGGACACAGATACGCAGTATTTT
TRBD2 | TRBJ2-1 | - | TRBV28 | CASRLAVSYNEQFF | TGTGCCAGCAGGCTAGCGGTCTCCTACAATGAGCAGTTCTTC
TRBD1 | TRBJ2-5 | - | TRBV28 | CASSPPGTGAQETQYF | TGTGCCAGCAGTCCACCGGGGACAGGGGCGCAAGAGACCCAGTACTTC
- | TRBJ1-6 | once | TRBV28 | CASSFIDNNSPLHF | TGTGCCAGCAGTTTTATAGACAATAATTCACCCCTCCACTTT
TRBD2 | TRBJ2-3 | few | TRBV5-1 | CASSLRGVGTDTQYF | TGCGCCAGCTCCCTCCGGGGGGTGGGAACAGATACGCAGTATTTT
TRBD1 | TRBJ1-1 | - | TRBV18 | CASSPFNYRGEDTEAFF | TGTGCCAGCTCACCTTTCAATTACAGGGGGGAGGACACTGAAGCTTTCTTT
- | TRBJ1-1 | - | TRBV6-5 | CASSSGQYMNTEAFF | TGTGCCAGCAGTTCCGGACAGTACATGAACACTGAAGCTTTCTTT
- | TRBJ2-1 | - | TRBV5-1 | CASSLGGADEQFF | TGCGCCAGCAGCCTGGGCGGGGCTGATGAGCAGTTCTTC